The present T cell receptor beta chain was sequenced within a study of T cells expressing NK-cell markers. On the study more broadly: Out of eight donors sequenced, seven tested HCMV-seropositive and the remaining one seronegative.

Study findings and constraints: NKG2C+ dominant clonotypes from 5 or 6 donors made up roughly 1.0-7.5% of CD8+ T cells.

UMI-tagged 5'RACE template switching yielded the TCR beta cDNA. TCRdb reworked the 5' RACE reads into one entry per CDR3 protein, no DNA. The sample has 300,000 or so distinct CDR3 sequences, and its top ten clones hold roughly 4.2%. Concerning this clonotype: Its antigen is currently unknown.

The CDR3 runs 12 residues. The V gene's germline CDR1 is DFQATT and CDR2 SNEGSKA (reference sequence). The TCR comes from a woman aged 18 to 75 in good health. This chain connects TRBV20-1 to TRBJ2-2; TCRdb's assignment of TRBD1 cannot be checked, as there is no DNA. The sequenced sample was blood T cells: a sorted CD56 or NKG2C T cell subset, CD4+ or CD8+ T cells, or bulk PBMC T cells (not recorded which). CDR3 protein: CSARPRKGELFF.